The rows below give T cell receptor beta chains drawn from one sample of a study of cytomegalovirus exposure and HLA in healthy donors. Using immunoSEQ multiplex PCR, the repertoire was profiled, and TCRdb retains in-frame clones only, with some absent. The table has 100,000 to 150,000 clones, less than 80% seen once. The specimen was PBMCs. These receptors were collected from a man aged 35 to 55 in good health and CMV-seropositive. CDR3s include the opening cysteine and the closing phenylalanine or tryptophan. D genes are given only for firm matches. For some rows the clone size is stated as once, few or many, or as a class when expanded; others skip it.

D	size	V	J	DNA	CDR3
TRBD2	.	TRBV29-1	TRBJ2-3	TGCAGCGGTGACGGGGGGGTCACAGATACGCAGTATTTT	CSGDGGVTDTQYF
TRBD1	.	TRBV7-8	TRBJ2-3	TGTGCCAGCAGCTTAGACAGGGGAGAAGATACGCAGTATTTT	CASSLDRGEDTQYF
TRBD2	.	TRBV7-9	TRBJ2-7	TGTGCCAGCAGCCAGAGCCGAACTAGCGGGGTGCACTACGAGCAGTACTTC	CASSQSRTSGVHYEQYF
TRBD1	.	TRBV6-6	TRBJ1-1	TGTGCCAGCAGTTCGGCAGGGGGCAGGACTGAAGCTTTCTTT	CASSSAGGRTEAFF
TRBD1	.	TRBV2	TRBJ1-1	TGTGCCAGCAGTCCTACAGGGGGCACTGGGACTGAAGCCTTCTTT	CASSPTGGTGTEAFF
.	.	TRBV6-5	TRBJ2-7	TGTGCCAGCAGTCTCACCGACAGGAGCCACGAGCAGTACTTC	CASSLTDRSHEQYF
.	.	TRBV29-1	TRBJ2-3	TGCAGCGTCGAAGACGCAGATACGCAGTATTTT	CSVEDADTQYF
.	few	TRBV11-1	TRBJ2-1	TGTGCCAGCAGCGTCGGGACTTACAATGAGCAGTTCTTC	CASSVGTYNEQFF
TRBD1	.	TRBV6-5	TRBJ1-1	TGTGCCAGCTACAGGGGAACTGAAGCTTTCTTT	CASYRGTEAFF
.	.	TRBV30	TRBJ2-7	TGTGCCTGGAGTCCCGGGCGGGCCCCCTACGAGCAGTACTTC	CAWSPGRAPYEQYF
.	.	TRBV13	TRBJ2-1	TGTGCCAGCAGCTCTAGGGGCAGGAGCTCCTACAATGAGCAGTTCTTC	CASSSRGRSSYNEQFF
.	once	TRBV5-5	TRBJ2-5	TGTGCCAGCAGCTGGGAGTGGGTCGGAGAGACCCAGTACTTC	CASSWEWVGETQYF
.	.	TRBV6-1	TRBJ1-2	TGTGCCAGCAGTGAAATCGGGGGTAGGACCGAATTTTATGGCTACACCTTC	CASSEIGGRTEFYGYTF
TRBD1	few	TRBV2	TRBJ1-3	TGTGCCAGCAGTGAAGGGGGACAGGGTCGGTCTGGAAACACCATATATTTT	CASSEGGQGRSGNTIYF
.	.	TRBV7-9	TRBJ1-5	TGTGCCAGCAGCGCCGCGGAGGCCAATCAGCCCCAGCATTTT	CASSAAEANQPQHF
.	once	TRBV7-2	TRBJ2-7	TGTGCCAGCAGCCTGACGGGGTCTTCCTACGAGCAGTACTTC	CASSLTGSSYEQYF
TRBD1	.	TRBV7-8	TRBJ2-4	TGTGCCAGCAGCTGGACAGGGACGAAAAACATTCAGTACTTC	CASSWTGTKNIQYF
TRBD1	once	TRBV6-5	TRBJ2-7	TGTGCCAGCAGTTACACAGGGGGGACAGAATACTTC	CASSYTGGTEYF
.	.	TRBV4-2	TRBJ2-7	TGTGCCAGCAGCCAAGACCCCGGGACAAGCTCCTACGAGCAGTACTTC	CASSQDPGTSSYEQYF
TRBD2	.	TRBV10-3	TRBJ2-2	TGTGCCATCAGCCTAGCCGCGGGGGTGTCGAACACCGGGGAGCTGTTTTTT	CAISLAAGVSNTGELFF
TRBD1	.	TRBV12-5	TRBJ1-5	TGTGCTAGTGGCTCGGACAGGGGGCACAATCAGCCCCAGCATTTT	CASGSDRGHNQPQHF
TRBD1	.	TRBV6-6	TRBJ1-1	TGTGCCAGCAGTTACAGGCAGGGGGCGCGGAACACTGAAGCTTTCTTT	CASSYRQGARNTEAFF
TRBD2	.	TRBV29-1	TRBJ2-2	TGCAGCGTGGGGACTAGTAAGGTGGCTGACACCGGGGAGCTGTTTTTT	CSVGTSKVADTGELFF
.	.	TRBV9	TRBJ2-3	TGTGCCAGCAGCGTAGAAGCTGGGCGGGCGCGGGATACGCAGTATTTT	CASSVEAGRARDTQYF
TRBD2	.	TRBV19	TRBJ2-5	TGTGCCAGTAGTATTTGGCTAGCGGGAGGACCAGGGGAGACCCAGTACTTC	CASSIWLAGGPGETQYF
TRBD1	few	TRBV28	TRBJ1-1	TGTGCCAGCAGCCGAAGGGGGCTCACTGAAGCTTTCTTT	CASSRRGLTEAFF
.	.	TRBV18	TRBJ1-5	TGTGCCAGCTCACCAGTACGGGATCAGCCCCAGCATTTT	CASSPVRDQPQHF
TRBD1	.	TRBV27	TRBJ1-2	TGTGCCAGCAGTTTGGGGACAGGTACGAATGGCTACACCTTC	CASSLGTGTNGYTF
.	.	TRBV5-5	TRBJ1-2	TGTGCCAGCAGCCGAACAGAAGGCTACACCTTC	CASSRTEGYTF
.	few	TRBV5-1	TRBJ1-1	TGCGCCAGCAGCTTGGGTTCCGGTTTGGACACTGAAGCTTTCTTT	CASSLGSGLDTEAFF
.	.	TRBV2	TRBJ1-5	TGTGCCAGCAACCTACTAGGGGGGGGCAATCAGCCCCAGCATTTT	CASNLLGGGNQPQHF
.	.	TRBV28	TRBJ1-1	TGTGCCAGCAGAACGATGCGGGACACTGAAGCTTTCTTT	CASRTMRDTEAFF
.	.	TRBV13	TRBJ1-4	TGTGCCAGCAGCTCAAGACAGTCTAATGAAAAACTGTTTTTT	CASSSRQSNEKLFF
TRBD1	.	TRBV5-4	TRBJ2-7	TGTGCCAGCAGCGACGGGACAGGGAGATACGAGCAGTACTTC	CASSDGTGRYEQYF
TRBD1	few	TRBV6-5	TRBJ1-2	TGTGCCAGCAGGGAGACAGGGGCAGGTTCAAGTGGCTACACCTTC	CASRETGAGSSGYTF
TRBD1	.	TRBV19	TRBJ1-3	TGTGCCAGTAGAAGGTCCCCGGGACAGGGTTCTGGAAACACCATATATTTT	CASRRSPGQGSGNTIYF
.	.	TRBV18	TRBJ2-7	TGTGCCACCTCCCGGCCAGGGATGGTATACGAGCAGTACTTC	CATSRPGMVYEQYF
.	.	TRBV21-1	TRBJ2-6	TGTGCCAGCAGCAAAGGCGCGGGTCCTCCCCATTCTGGGGCCAACGTCCTGACTTTC	CASSKGAGPPHSGANVLTF
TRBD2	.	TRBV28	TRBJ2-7	TGTGCCAGCAGGATGGCGGGAGAGATATACGAGCAGTACTTC	CASRMAGEIYEQYF
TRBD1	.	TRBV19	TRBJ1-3	TGTGCCAGTAGTGCTAAAGGACAGGCTGGAAACACCATATATTTT	CASSAKGQAGNTIYF
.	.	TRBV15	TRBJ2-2	TGTGCCACCTTACAGGTTTGGACCGGGGAGCTGTTTTTT	CATLQVWTGELFF
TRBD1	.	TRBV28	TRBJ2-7	TGTGCCAGCAGCTTATGGGGGACAGCTTCCTACGAGCAGTACTTC	CASSLWGTASYEQYF
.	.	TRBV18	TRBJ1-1	TGTGCCAGCTCACCCTCGGGACTCTCGTGGCAGAACACTGAAGCTTTCTTT	CASSPSGLSWQNTEAFF
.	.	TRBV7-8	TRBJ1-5	TGTGCCAGCAGCTTACGGGGGGACGCTCAGCCCCAGCATTTT	CASSLRGDAQPQHF
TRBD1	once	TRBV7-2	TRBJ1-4	TGTGCCAGCAGCCCCAGGACAGGGCTGGGAGAAAAACTGTTTTTT	CASSPRTGLGEKLFF
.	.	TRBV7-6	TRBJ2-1	TGTGCCAGCAGCTCGGGAAGCCGAAGCTCCTACAATGAGCAGTTCTTC	CASSSGSRSSYNEQFF
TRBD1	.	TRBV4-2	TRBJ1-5	TGTGCCAGCAGCCAAGGGACAGGGGCCGGGCAGCCCCAGCATTTT	CASSQGTGAGQPQHF
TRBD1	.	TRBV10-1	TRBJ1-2	TGCGCCAGCAGCGTACAGGGGTCCTATGGCTACACCTTC	CASSVQGSYGYTF
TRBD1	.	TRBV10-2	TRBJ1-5	TGCGCCAGCAGTGTTGCAGGGGGAGATCAGCCCCAGCATTTT	CASSVAGGDQPQHF
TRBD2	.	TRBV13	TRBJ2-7	TGTGCCAGCAGCACGACTAGCGGGACCTACGAGCAGTACTTC	CASSTTSGTYEQYF
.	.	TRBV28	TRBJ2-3	TGTGCCAGCCATTTGGCGGCTGACACAGATACGCAGTATTTT	CASHLAADTDTQYF
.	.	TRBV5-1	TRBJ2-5	TGCGCCAGCAGCTTGTGGGGCGGGGTGGAGACCCAGTACTTC	CASSLWGGVETQYF
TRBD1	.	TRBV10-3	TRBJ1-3	TGTGCCATCAGTGAGGGGGACAGGGGCGCTGGAAACACCATATATTTT	CAISEGDRGAGNTIYF
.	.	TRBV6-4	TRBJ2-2	TGTGCCAGCAGTGAGTTCGGGGGTGCGAACACCGGGGAGCTGTTTTTT	CASSEFGGANTGELFF
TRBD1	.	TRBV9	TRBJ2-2	TGTGCCAGCAGCCTACAGGGGGCAATGAGCACCGGGGAGCTGTTTTTT	CASSLQGAMSTGELFF
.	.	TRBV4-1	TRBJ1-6	TGCGCCAGCAGCCAAGACTCAGGGTGGATCTCCTATAATTCACCCCTCCACTTT	CASSQDSGWISYNSPLHF
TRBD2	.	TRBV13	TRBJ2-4	TGTGCCAGCAGCACCCGGGCAAGCGGGAGCCTGTTGGCCAAAAACATTCAGTACTTC	CASSTRASGSLLAKNIQYF
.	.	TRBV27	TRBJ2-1	TGTGCCAGCAGTTCCCCATCTAGCGCCTCCTACAATGAGCAGTTCTTC	CASSSPSSASYNEQFF
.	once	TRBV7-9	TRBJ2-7	TGTGCCAGCAGTTACTGGGGAGCGCAGTACTTC	CASSYWGAQYF
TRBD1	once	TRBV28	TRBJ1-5	TGTGCCAGCAGTTTCGGGACAGGGAATCAGCCCCAGCATTTT	CASSFGTGNQPQHF